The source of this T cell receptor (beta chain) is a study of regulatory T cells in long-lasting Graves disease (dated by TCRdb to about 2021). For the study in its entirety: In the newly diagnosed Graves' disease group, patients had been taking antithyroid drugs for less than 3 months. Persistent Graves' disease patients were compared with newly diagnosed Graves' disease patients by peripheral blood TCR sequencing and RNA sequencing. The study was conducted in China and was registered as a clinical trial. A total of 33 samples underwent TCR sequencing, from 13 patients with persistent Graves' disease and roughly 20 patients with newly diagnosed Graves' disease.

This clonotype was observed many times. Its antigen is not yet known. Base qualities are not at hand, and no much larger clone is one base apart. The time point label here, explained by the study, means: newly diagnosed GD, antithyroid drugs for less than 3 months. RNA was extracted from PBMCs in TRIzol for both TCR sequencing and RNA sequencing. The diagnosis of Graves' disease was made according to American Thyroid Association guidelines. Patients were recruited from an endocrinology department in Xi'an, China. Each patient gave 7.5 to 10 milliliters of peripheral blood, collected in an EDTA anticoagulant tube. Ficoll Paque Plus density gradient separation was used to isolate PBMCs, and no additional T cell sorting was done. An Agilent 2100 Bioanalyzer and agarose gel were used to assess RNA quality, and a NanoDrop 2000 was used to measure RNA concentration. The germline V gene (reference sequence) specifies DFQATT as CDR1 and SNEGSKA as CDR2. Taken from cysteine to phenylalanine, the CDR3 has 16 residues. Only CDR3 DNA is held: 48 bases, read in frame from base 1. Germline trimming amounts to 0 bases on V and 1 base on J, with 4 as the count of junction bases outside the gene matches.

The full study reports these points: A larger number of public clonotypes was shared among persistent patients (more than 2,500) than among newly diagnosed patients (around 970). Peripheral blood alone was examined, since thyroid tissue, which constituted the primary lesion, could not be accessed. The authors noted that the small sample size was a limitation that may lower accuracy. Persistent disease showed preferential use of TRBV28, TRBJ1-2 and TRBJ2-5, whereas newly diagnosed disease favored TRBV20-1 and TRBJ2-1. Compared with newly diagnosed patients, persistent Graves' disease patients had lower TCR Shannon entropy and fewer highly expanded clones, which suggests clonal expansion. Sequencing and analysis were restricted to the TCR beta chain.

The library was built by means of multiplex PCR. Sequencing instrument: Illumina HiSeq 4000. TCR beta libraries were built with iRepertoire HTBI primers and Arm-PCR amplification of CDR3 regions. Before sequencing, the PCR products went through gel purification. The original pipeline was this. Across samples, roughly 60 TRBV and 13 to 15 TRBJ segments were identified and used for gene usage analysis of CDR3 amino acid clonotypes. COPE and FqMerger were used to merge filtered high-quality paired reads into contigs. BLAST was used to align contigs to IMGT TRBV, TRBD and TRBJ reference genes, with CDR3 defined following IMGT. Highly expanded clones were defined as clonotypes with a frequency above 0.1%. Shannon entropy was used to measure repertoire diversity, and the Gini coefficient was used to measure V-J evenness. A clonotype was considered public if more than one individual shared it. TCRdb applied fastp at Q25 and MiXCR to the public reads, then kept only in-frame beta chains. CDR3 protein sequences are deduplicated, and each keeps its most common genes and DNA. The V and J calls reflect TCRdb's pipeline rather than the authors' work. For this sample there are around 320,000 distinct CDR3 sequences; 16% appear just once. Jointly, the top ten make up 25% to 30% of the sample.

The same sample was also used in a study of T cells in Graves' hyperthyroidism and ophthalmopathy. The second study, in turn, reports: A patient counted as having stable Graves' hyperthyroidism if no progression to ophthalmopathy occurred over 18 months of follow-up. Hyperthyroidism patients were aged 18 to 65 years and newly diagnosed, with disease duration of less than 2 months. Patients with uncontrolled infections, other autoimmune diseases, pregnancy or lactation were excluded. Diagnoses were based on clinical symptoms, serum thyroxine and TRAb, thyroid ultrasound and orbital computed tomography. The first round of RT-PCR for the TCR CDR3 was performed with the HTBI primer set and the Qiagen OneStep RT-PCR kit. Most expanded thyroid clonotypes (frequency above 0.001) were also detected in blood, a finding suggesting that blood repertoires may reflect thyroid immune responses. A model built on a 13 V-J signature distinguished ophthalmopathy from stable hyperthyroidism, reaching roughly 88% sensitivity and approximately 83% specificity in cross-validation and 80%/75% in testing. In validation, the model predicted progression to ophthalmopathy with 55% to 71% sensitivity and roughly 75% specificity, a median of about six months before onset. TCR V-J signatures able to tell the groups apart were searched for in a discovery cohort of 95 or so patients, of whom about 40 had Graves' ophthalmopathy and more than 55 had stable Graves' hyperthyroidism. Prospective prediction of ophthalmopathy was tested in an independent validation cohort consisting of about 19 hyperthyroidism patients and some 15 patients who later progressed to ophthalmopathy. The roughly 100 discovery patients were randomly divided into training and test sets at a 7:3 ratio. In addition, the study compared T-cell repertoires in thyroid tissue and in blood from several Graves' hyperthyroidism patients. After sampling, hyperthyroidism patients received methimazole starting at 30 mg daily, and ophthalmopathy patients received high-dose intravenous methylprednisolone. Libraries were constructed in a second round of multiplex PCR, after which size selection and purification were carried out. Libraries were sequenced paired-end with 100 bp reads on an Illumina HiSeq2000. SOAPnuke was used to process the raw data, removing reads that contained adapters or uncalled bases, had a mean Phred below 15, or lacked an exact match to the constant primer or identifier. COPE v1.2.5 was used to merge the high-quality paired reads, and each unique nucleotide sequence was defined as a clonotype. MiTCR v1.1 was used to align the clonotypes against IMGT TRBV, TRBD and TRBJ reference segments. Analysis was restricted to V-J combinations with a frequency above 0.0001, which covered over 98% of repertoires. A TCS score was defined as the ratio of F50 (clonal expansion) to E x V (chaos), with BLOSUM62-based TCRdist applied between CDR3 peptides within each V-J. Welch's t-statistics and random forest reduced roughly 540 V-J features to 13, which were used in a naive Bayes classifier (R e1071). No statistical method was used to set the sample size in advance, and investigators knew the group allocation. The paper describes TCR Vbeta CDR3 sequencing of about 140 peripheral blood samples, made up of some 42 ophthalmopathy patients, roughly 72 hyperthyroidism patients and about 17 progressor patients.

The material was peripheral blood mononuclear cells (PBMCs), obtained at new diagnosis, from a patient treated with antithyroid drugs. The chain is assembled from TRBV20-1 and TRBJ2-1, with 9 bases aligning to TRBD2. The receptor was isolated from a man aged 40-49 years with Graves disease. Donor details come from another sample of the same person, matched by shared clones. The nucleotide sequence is TGCAGTGCTAGAGACCAGCGGGGGGCTTCCTACAATGAGCAGTTCTTC. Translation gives CSARDQRGASYNEQFF.